One sample yielded the 24 T cell receptor beta chains listed below, sequenced in a study of PD-L1 blockade in urothelial cancer. Time point denoted: pretreatment peripheral blood. TCRdb's copy holds only in-frame clones and misses some; the assay was immunoSEQ multiplex PCR. The repertoire holds 70,000 to 95,000 clones, with 84% as singletons. The sequences come from PBMCs, collected around atezolizumab (anti-PD-L1) treatment. The receptors were sampled from a man in his fifties or sixties with urothelial cancer.

The chain is built from TRBV7-9 and TRBJ2-3, with 8 nucleotides matching TRBD2. V gave up 3 bases and J gave up 3 bases; unmatched junction bases: 5. The CDR3 runs to 15 residues. Germline lookup yields CDR1 SEHNR and CDR2 FQNEAQ (reference sequence). CDR3 in amino acids: CASSFIRGGTDTQYF. DNA for the CDR3: TGTGCCAGCAGCTTTATACGCGGGGGGACAGATACGCAGTATTTT.

The rearrangement joins TRBV5-8 to TRBJ2-7, with TRBD1 matching over 9 bases. J was trimmed by 4 bases and V by 5 bases; bases with no gene match: 4. In germline, CDR1 is SGHTS, CDR2 YDEGEE. This CDR3 comprises 13 residues. As DNA, the CDR3 is TGTGCCAGCAGTAAGGACAGGGGTTACGAGCAGTACTTC. This encodes CASSKDRGYEQYF.

The J gene is TRBJ2-7, the V gene TRBV2; no reliable D call. CDR1 and CDR2 from the germline V gene are SNHLY and FYNNEI. V was pared by 5 bases and J by 4 bases, with 6 bases between. CDR3 length equals 11 residues. CDR3 sequence (DNA): TGTGCCAGCAGTAACGAGTACGAGCAGTACTTC. Translation gives CASSNEYEQYF.

The genes are TRBV19 and TRBJ2-4, with D possibly matching TRBD2 (5 bases). The germline CDR1 and CDR2 sequences are LNHDA and SQIVND (reference sequence). V shed 4 bases and J shed 0 bases, with 7 bases lying between them. This CDR3 has 14 amino acids. The CDR3 sequence is CASSKGVAKNIQYF. The CDR3 coding sequence is TGTGCCAGTAGTAAGGGAGTAGCCAAAAACATTCAGTACTTC.

This clone was observed a single time. This rearrangement joins TRBV7-3 to TRBJ2-7; D ambiguous. The CDR3 is 13 amino acids. Per the germline V gene, CDR1 is SGHTA and CDR2 is FQGTGA. V shed 2 bases and J shed 6 bases, with 11 bases lying between them. The CDR3 coding sequence is TGTGCCAGCAGCTTAGGGCCCCTAAGCGAGCAGTACTTC. It is translated as CASSLGPLSEQYF. The variable domain in full, completed from reference TRBV7-3 and TRBJ2-7, reads GAGVSQTPSNKVTEKGKYVELRCDPISGHTALYWYRQSLGQGPEFLIYFQGTGAADDSGLPNDRFFAVRPEGSVSTLKIQRTERGDSAVYLCASSLGPLSEQYFGPGTRLTVT.

The V call is TRBV30, the J call TRBJ1-4; D ambiguous. The CDR3 runs to 14 residues. Trimming took off 0 bases at V and 7 bases at J, with 12 bases between the two ends. Germline assignment: CDR1 GTSNPN and CDR2 SVGIG (reference sequence). The chain's CDR3 is CAWSVDSLGEKLFF. The CDR3 nucleotides are TGTGCCTGGAGTGTTGACTCCCTGGGTGAAAAACTGTTTTTT.

The chain couples TRBV18 to TRBJ2-3, with D perhaps matching TRBD2 (6 bases). The V and J ends lost 3 bases and 0 bases respectively, with 10 bases between them. This CDR3 spans 15 amino acids. Germline V gene lookup returns CDR1 KGHSH and CDR2 LQKENI. CDR3 region: CASSPQEGSTDTQYF. CDR3 nucleotide sequence: TGTGCCAGCTCACCCCAGGAGGGGAGCACAGATACGCAGTATTTT.

This clone was counted only a few times. J is TRBJ1-1 and V is TRBV6-6, with 7 bases that match TRBD1. The germline CDR1 and CDR2 sequences are MNHNY and SVGAGI (reference sequence). The V segment lost 4 bases and the J segment 6 bases; nucleotides outside the gene matches: 8. The CDR3 length is 14 residues. CDR3 DNA sequence: TGTGCCAGCAGTTCAAATACAGGGGCGGCTGAAGCTTTCTTT. It yields the protein CASSSNTGAAEAFF.

The rearrangement joins TRBV19 to TRBJ2-3, with 12 bases matching TRBD2. The ends lost 5 bases at V and 0 bases at J; junction bases unmatched: 9. The CDR3 contains 18 residues. The germline CDR1 and CDR2 sequences are LNHDA and SQIVND (reference sequence). CDR3 bases: TGTGCCAGTAGTCCCCTAGCGGGGGGGCGTCAGAGCACAGATACGCAGTATTTT. It is translated as CASSPLAGGRQSTDTQYF.

Only a few counts were recorded for this clone. The chain has TRBV6-6 and TRBJ2-7; possibly TRBD1 for D (5 bases). The CDR3 extends over 12 amino acids. Trimming cost V 4 bases and J 4 bases, with 8 bases left between them. Germline loops: CDR1 MNHNY, CDR2 SVGAGI (reference sequence). The CDR3 DNA reads TGTGCCAGCAGTTCCACAGGTTACGAGCAGTACTTC. Translation gives CASSSTGYEQYF.

The genes are TRBV6-6 and TRBJ1-4; 8 positions agree with TRBD1. Germline V CDR1 and CDR2: MNHNY, SVGAGI (reference sequence). The CDR3 consists of 14 residues. J was trimmed by 3 bases and V by 6 bases; bases with no gene match: 3. The chain's CDR3 is CASRKGQANEKLFF. In DNA form, the CDR3 reads TGTGCCAGCAGAAAGGGACAGGCTAATGAAAAACTGTTTTTT.

This chain connects TRBV7-2 to TRBJ2-7; 7 bases are shared with TRBD1. The CDR3 has 13 amino acids. Germline CDR1 and CDR2: SGHTA and FQGNSA. The V and J ends lost 3 bases and 3 bases, in that order; junction bases with no gene match: 2. The CDR3 protein is CASSFPGGYEQYF. The CDR3 nucleotides read TGTGCCAGCAGCTTTCCAGGGGGCTACGAGCAGTACTTC. Full variable domain (outside the CDR3, taken from reference TRBV7-2 and TRBJ2-7): GAGVSQSPSNKVTEKGKDVELRCDPISGHTALYWYRQSLGQGLEFLIYFQGNSAPDKSGLPSDRFSAERTGGSVSTLTIQRTQQEDSAVYLCASSFPGGYEQYFGPGTRLTVT.

This clone was found a few times. V is TRBV28 and J is TRBJ1-2; tentatively, D is TRBD1 (6 bases). There are 13 residues in the CDR3. The V end was cut by 9 bases, the J end by 3 bases, with 14 bases between. Per the germline V gene, CDR1 is MDHEN and CDR2 is SYDVKM. In DNA form, the CDR3 reads TGTGCCAGTGGAAGGGGGGGCGACTATGGCTACACCTTC. This codes for CASGRGGDYGYTF.

The V call is TRBV30, the J call TRBJ2-7, with TRBD2 matching 10 bases. Germline-derived CDR1 and CDR2 are GTSNPN and SVGIG (reference sequence). This CDR3 region has 15 residues. The V and J ends lost 2 bases and 2 bases, in that order; junction bases with no gene match: 6. Here the CDR3 DNA reads TGTGCCTGGAGTATCCTAGCGGGGGATACCTACGAGCAGTACTTC. Encoded protein: CAWSILAGDTYEQYF.

This chain uses TRBV7-9 with TRBJ2-1, with D hard to call. Germline lookup yields CDR1 SEHNR and CDR2 FQNEAQ (reference sequence). This CDR3 has 12 amino acids. V was trimmed by 1 base and J by 10 bases, leaving 8 bases between them. CDR3 sequence: CASSLGQWEQFF. In DNA, the CDR3 is TGTGCCAGCAGCTTAGGGCAATGGGAGCAGTTCTTC.

J is TRBJ1-1 and V is TRBV7-9; TRBD1 is a possible D gene (5 bases). Germline CDR1 SEHNR, CDR2 FQNEAQ (reference sequence). CDR3 size: 17 residues. Trimming stripped 4 bases from V and 6 bases from J, with 24 bases between. The CDR3 DNA sequence: TGTGCCAGCAGCTACGGAGGGGCCAGGCTGCTGTACTCTGAAGCTTTCTTT. Protein product: CASSYGGARLLYSEAFF. Full variable domain (rest looked up from reference TRBV7-9 and TRBJ1-1): DTGVSQNPRHKITKRGQNVTFRCDPISEHNRLYWYRQTLGQGPEFLTYFQNEAQLEKSRLLSDRFSAERPKGSFSTLEIQRTEQGDSAMYLCASSYGGARLLYSEAFFGQGTRLTVV.

V usage is TRBV18 and J usage is TRBJ2-5; 10 bases align to TRBD2. The germline V gene encodes CDR1 KGHSH and CDR2 LQKENI. Trimming cost V 0 bases and J 6 bases; bases outside gene matches: 7. The CDR3 has 16 amino acids. CDR3 nucleotide sequence: TGTGCCAGCTCACCACCCGGGCTAGCGGGGGTAAAGACCCAGTACTTC. It codes for CASSPPGLAGVKTQYF.

The chain is built from TRBV5-8 and TRBJ1-4; D is ambiguous. CDR1 and CDR2 (germline): SGHTS, YDEGEE. The CDR3 contains 17 residues. The V gene lost 2 bases and the J gene lost 6 bases, with 20 bases spanning the gap. The CDR3 DNA reads TGTGCCAGCAGCTTCACTGGCTTCGGAGGGTTGGATGAAAAACTGTTTTTT. Protein sequence: CASSFTGFGGLDEKLFF. Based on the CDR3 plus reference TRBV5-8 and TRBJ1-4, the full variable domain is EAGVTQSPTHLIKTRGQQATLRCSPISGHTSVYWYQQALGLGLQFLLWYDEGEERNRGNFPPRFSGRQFPNYSSELNVNALELEDSALYLCASSFTGFGGLDEKLFFGSGTQLSVL.

This CDR3 reads CASSVGAQLSGNTIYF. CDR3 nucleotides: TGTGCCAGCAGTGTAGGGGCGCAGCTTTCTGGAAACACCATATATTTT. The V and J genes are TRBV2 and TRBJ1-3; the D gene is possibly TRBD1 (5 bases). This CDR3 comprises 16 residues. Per the germline V gene, CDR1 is SNHLY and CDR2 is FYNNEI. The V and J ends lost 4 bases and 1 base respectively, with 14 bases between them.

This chain joins TRBV5-4 and TRBJ2-3; D uncertain. Germline CDR1 reads SGHNT; CDR2 reads YYREEE (reference sequence). The germline V and J ends were trimmed by 0 bases and 6 bases, with 11 bases remaining between them. This CDR3 comprises 14 residues. The CDR3 protein is CASSLALGDDTQYF. DNA of the CDR3: TGTGCCAGCAGCTTGGCCTTAGGAGACGATACGCAGTATTTT. Variable domain in full (rest from reference TRBV5-4 and TRBJ2-3): ETGVTQSPTHLIKTRGQQVTLRCSSQSGHNTVSWYQQALGQGPQFIFQYYREEENGRGNFPPRFSGLQFPNYSSELNVNALELDDSALYLCASSLALGDDTQYFGPGTRLTVL.

The V gene is TRBV6-4, the J gene TRBJ1-2; 9 positions agree with TRBD1. This CDR3 spans 16 amino acids. In germline, CDR1 is MRHNA, CDR2 SNTAGT. V trimming: 2 bases; J trimming: 3 bases; junction bases outside the gene matches: 7. DNA for the CDR3: TGTGCCAGCAGTGACCATAACAGGGGGCCCTACTATGGCTACACCTTC. This gives the protein CASSDHNRGPYYGYTF.

This clone was seen once. The CDR3 DNA follows: TGTGCCAGCAGCCTTAGCGGGAGATCCTACGAGCAGTACTTC. This encodes CASSLSGRSYEQYF. V gene TRBV11-3 combines with J gene TRBJ2-7; TRBD2 matches 9 bases. The CDR3 totals 14 residues. Trimming removed 5 bases from V and 1 base from J; junction bases left unmatched: 3. CDR1 is SGHNT, CDR2 YENEEA, per germline.

CDR3 DNA: TGTGCCAGTAGTCCCTTACAGGGTTTGAACACTGAAGCTTTCTTT. This codes for CASSPLQGLNTEAFF. The chain recombines TRBV19 with TRBJ1-1; TRBD1 is a possible D gene (6 bases). Trimming removed 5 bases from V and 0 bases from J, with 13 bases in between. Germline loops: CDR1 LNHDA, CDR2 SQIVND (reference sequence). The CDR3 runs 15 residues.

The chain is built from TRBV18 and TRBJ2-1; 12 bases are shared with TRBD2. Per germline, CDR1 KGHSH and CDR2 LQKENI. The CDR3 has 15 amino acids. Losses at the gene ends were 4 bases for V and 9 bases for J; bases not matched to a gene: 7. The chain's CDR3 is CASSLPSGGAAEQFF. The CDR3 DNA follows: TGTGCCAGCTCACTTCCTAGCGGGGGGGCCGCTGAGCAGTTCTTC.